This entry lists 23 T cell receptor beta chains sequenced from one sample in a study of blood T cell dynamics during melanoma immunotherapy. The time point: pre-treatment baseline. Using immunoSEQ multiplex PCR, the repertoire was profiled, and TCRdb retains in-frame clones only, with some absent. The sample has roughly 15,000 clones, approximately 87% seen once. This material consisted of blood, taken from a patient treated with checkpoint blockade. These receptors came from a human donor with melanoma.

The chain carries TRBV28 and TRBJ2-7, with 7 positions matching TRBD2. CDR3 length: 15 amino acids. Germline V gene lookup returns CDR1 MDHEN and CDR2 SYDVKM. V lost 3 bases, J lost 1 base, and 6 bases stayed unmatched. The chain's CDR3 is CASSFVTGGSYEQYF. CDR3 DNA sequence: TGTGCCAGCAGTTTTGTCACGGGGGGATCCTACGAGCAGTACTTC.

This clone has only a few counts. The genes are TRBV5-4 and TRBJ2-1; no definite D call. The CDR3 is 16 amino acids. Germline assignment: CDR1 SGHNT and CDR2 YYREEE (reference sequence). V was trimmed by 0 bases and J by 0 bases, leaving 10 bases between them. CDR3 in amino acids: CASSLGPETSYNEQFF. CDR3 bases: TGTGCCAGCAGCTTGGGTCCCGAAACCTCCTACAATGAGCAGTTCTTC.

V usage is TRBV27 and J usage is TRBJ1-5, with D hard to call. The CDR3 has 12 residues. Germline assignment: CDR1 MNHEY and CDR2 SMNVEV (reference sequence). Trimming removed 5 bases from V and 4 bases from J, with 6 bases in between. The CDR3 loop reads CASSPSNQPQHF. DNA for the CDR3: TGTGCCAGCAGTCCTTCAAATCAGCCCCAGCATTTT.

The rearrangement links TRBV11-2 to TRBJ2-5; 14 bases map to TRBD2. The germline gives CDR1 SGHAT, CDR2 FQNNGV. With 6 bases clipped from V and 4 bases from J, the junction kept 10 bases outside the gene matches. This CDR3 region has 17 residues. CDR3 bases: TGTGCCAGCAGTTCGGGACTAGCGGGGGCCGAGGTAGAGACCCAGTACTTC. Residues: CASSSGLAGAEVETQYF.

This clone was seen more than once but under ten times. V usage is TRBV2 and J usage is TRBJ2-2; 12 nucleotides agree with TRBD1. The CDR3 spans 16 residues. CDR1 and CDR2 from the germline V gene are SNHLY and FYNNEI. V lost 6 bases and J lost 3; bases outside the gene matches: 5. The CDR3 DNA sequence: TGTGCCAGCAGACCGGGACAGGGGGCTCACACCGGGGAGCTGTTTTTT. Translating it yields CASRPGQGAHTGELFF.

The chain uses TRBV29-1 and TRBJ2-1; 9 nucleotides line up with TRBD2. The CDR3 loop spans 13 amino acids. Germline CDR1 and CDR2: SQVTM and ANQGSEA. Trimming at V came to 4 bases and at J to 4 bases, leaving 2 bases not matched to a gene. The chain's CDR3 is CSVGLAGYNEQFF. CDR3 bases: TGCAGCGTTGGGCTAGCGGGATACAATGAGCAGTTCTTC.

The chain links TRBV6-1 to TRBJ2-2; D is perhaps TRBD1 (5 bases). Germline V gene data show CDR1 as MNHNS and CDR2 as SASEGT. The ends were cut back, 2 bases at V and 2 bases at J, with 12 bases in the middle. This CDR3 contains 16 residues. In nucleotides, the CDR3 is TGTGCCAGCAGTGAACAGGGCAATCGAAACACCGGGGAGCTGTTTTTT. Its translation: CASSEQGNRNTGELFF.

V gene TRBV4-1 combines with J gene TRBJ1-5, with TRBD1 matching 7 bases. The CDR3 has 15 amino acids. The V and J ends lost 5 bases and 4 bases, in that order; junction bases with no gene match: 8. Germline-derived CDR1 and CDR2 are MGHRA and YSYEKL. The CDR3 DNA reads TGCGCCAGCAGCGCCCGGGACAGTCGGAATCAGCCCCAGCATTTT. Encoded protein: CASSARDSRNQPQHF.

The gene calls are TRBV19 and TRBJ2-1, with D tentatively TRBD1 (5 bases). Germline V gives CDR1 LNHDA, CDR2 SQIVND (reference sequence). CDR3 length: 15 residues. Trimming left V 5 bases short and J 0 bases short, with 11 bases between. The CDR3 nucleotides read TGTGCCAGTAGTTTGGACACAACCTCCTACAATGAGCAGTTCTTC. This encodes CASSLDTTSYNEQFF.

This rearrangement joins TRBV20-1 to TRBJ2-5; possibly TRBD1 for D (6 bases). This CDR3 is built from 11 residues. Germline-derived CDR1 and CDR2 are DFQATT and SNEGSKA (reference sequence). V was trimmed by 6 bases and J by 4 bases, leaving 9 bases between them. The CDR3 DNA reads TGCAGTGCGGCCAGGGGAGAGACCCAGTACTTC. It encodes CSAARGETQYF.

This CDR3 reads CASSQSADISNTGELFF. CDR3 coding DNA: TGCGCCAGCAGTCAATCGGCGGACATATCGAACACCGGGGAGCTGTTTTTT. The chain combines TRBV23-1 with TRBJ2-2; weak D call: TRBD1 (5 bases). TRBV23-1 is recorded as an ORF, its role being uncertain. CDR3 length equals 17 residues. V was cut by 0 bases and J by 0 bases, with 11 bases left in between.

This clone was seen a single time. Germline and junction disagree at one end, which may indicate a read error. The chain joins TRBV9 to TRBJ2-5; 8 bases match TRBD2. This CDR3 is built from 15 residues. Germline values: CDR1 SGDLS, CDR2 YYNGEE. The CDR3 nucleotides are TGTGCCAGCAGCGTAGTGAGCGGGGGAGCAGAGACCCGGTACTTC. This encodes CASSVVSGGAETRYF.

Here the CDR3 reads CASSRLSPYTGELFF. CDR3 DNA: TGTGCCAGTAGTCGTCTCTCCCCCTACACCGGGGAGCTGTTTTTT. This chain joins TRBV19 and TRBJ2-2, with no clear D. Germline V CDR1 and CDR2: LNHDA, SQIVND (reference sequence). The V end was cut by 5 bases, the J end by 3 bases, with 13 bases between. The length of the CDR3 is 15 residues.

This chain joins TRBV5-1 and TRBJ2-2; weak D call: TRBD1 (6 bases). From germline, CDR1 is SGHRS and CDR2 YFSETQ. The ends were cut back, 4 bases at V and 4 bases at J, with 14 bases in the middle. This CDR3 region has 15 residues. CDR3 DNA sequence: TGCGCCAGCAGCCAGGACAGCCGCCCCACCGGGGAGCTGTTTTTT. Protein: CASSQDSRPTGELFF.

The chain combines TRBV7-9 with TRBJ1-1; D call uncertain. Trimming cost V 2 bases and J 2 bases, with 12 bases left between them. Germline CDR1 and CDR2: SEHNR and FQNEAQ (reference sequence). CDR3 size: 15 residues. The CDR3 DNA is TGTGCCAGCAGCTTAATCCCGGCGGACAACACTGAAGCTTTCTTT. Protein sequence: CASSLIPADNTEAFF.

V usage is TRBV18 and J usage is TRBJ2-1; 7 bases are a match to TRBD2. The CDR3 has 18 residues. The J segment lost 7 bases and the V segment lost 1 base, leaving 16 bases of the junction unmatched. The V gene's germline CDR1 is KGHSH and CDR2 LQKENI. The CDR3 DNA sequence: TGTGCCAGCTCACCACTCTCGGGGGGAGCCTTCTCGTGGAATGAGCAGTTCTTC. The encoded protein is CASSPLSGGAFSWNEQFF.

The chain is built from TRBV5-1 and TRBJ1-3; no definite D call. CDR3 size: 15 residues. The germline V gene encodes CDR1 SGHRS and CDR2 YFSETQ. The V and J ends lost 0 bases and 0 bases respectively, with 7 bases between them. CDR3 residues: CASSLVGNSGNTIYF. In nucleotides, the CDR3 is TGCGCCAGCAGCTTGGTTGGGAACTCTGGAAACACCATATATTTT.

The gene calls are TRBV15 and TRBJ2-3; 8 nucleotides agree with TRBD2. This CDR3 has 15 residues. CDR1 is LNHNV, CDR2 YYDKDF, per germline (reference sequence). V lost 4 bases to trimming and J lost 2 bases; unmatched junction nucleotides: 5. The CDR3: CATSTGTRYTDTQYF. CDR3 DNA sequence: TGTGCCACCAGCACCGGGACTAGATACACAGATACGCAGTATTTT.

The gene calls are TRBV21-1 and TRBJ1-3. TRBV21-1 is an annotated pseudogene. CDR3 size: 14 residues. The CDR3 reads CASRGLLSGNTIYF. The CDR3 nucleotides read TGTGCCAGCCGCGGACTGCTCTCTGGAAACACCATATATTTT.

The V and J genes are TRBV9 and TRBJ2-1; 13 positions agree with TRBD2. Germline CDR1 SGDLS, CDR2 YYNGEE. This CDR3 region has 15 residues. After removal of 4 bases from V and 7 bases from J, the junction contained 5 bases not matched to a gene. The CDR3 sequence: CASSQLAGGPNEQFF. Here the CDR3 DNA reads TGTGCCAGCAGCCAACTAGCGGGGGGGCCGAATGAGCAGTTCTTC. Supplemented by reference TRBV9 and TRBJ2-1, the full variable domain reads DSGVTQTPKHLITATGQRVTLRCSPRSGDLSVYWYQQSLDQGLQFLIQYYNGEERAKGNILERFSAQQFPDLHSELNLSSLELGDSALYFCASSQLAGGPNEQFFGPGTRLTVL.

The chain recombines TRBV5-6 with TRBJ2-7; the D gene is possibly TRBD2 (5 bases). There are 14 residues in the CDR3. The germline V and J ends were trimmed by 6 bases and 3 bases, with 16 bases remaining between them. The germline gives CDR1 SGHDT, CDR2 YYEEEE. The CDR3 bases are TGTGCCAGCACCCCCGGCGTGGGGAGCTACGAGCAGTACTTC. This encodes CASTPGVGSYEQYF.

The chain combines TRBV6-1 with TRBJ1-1, with a tentative D call TRBD1 (6 bases). The CDR3 spans 15 residues. The V end lost 3 bases, the J end lost 0 bases, and 11 bases lay between the germline ends. The germline V gene has CDR1 MNHNS and CDR2 SASEGT. CDR3 amino acids: CASSDNGDMNTEAFF. CDR3 bases: TGTGCCAGCAGTGATAATGGGGACATGAACACTGAAGCTTTCTTT.

The genes are TRBV5-1 and TRBJ2-7; the D call may be TRBD1 or TRBD2 (5 bases each). CDR1 and CDR2 (germline): SGHRS, YFSETQ. Deletions cut 4 bases from V and 6 bases from J, with 11 bases between. The CDR3 contains 12 residues. Here the CDR3 DNA reads TGCGCCAGCAGCCAGGGCCTAGCCGAGCAGTACTTC. Protein product: CASSQGLAEQYF.